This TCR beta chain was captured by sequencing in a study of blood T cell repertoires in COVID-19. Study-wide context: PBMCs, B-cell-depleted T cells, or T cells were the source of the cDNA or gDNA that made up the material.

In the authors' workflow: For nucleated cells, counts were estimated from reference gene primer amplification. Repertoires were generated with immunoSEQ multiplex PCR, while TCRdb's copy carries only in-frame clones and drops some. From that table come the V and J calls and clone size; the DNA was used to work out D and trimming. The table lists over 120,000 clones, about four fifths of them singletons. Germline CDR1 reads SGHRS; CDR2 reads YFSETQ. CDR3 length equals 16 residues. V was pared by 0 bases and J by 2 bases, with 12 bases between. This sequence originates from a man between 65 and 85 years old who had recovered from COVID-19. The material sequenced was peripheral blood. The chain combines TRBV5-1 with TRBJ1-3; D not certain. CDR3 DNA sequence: TGCGCCAGCAGCTTGGCAGCGAGCCCCACTGGAAACACCATATATTTT. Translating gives CASSLAASPTGNTIYF.